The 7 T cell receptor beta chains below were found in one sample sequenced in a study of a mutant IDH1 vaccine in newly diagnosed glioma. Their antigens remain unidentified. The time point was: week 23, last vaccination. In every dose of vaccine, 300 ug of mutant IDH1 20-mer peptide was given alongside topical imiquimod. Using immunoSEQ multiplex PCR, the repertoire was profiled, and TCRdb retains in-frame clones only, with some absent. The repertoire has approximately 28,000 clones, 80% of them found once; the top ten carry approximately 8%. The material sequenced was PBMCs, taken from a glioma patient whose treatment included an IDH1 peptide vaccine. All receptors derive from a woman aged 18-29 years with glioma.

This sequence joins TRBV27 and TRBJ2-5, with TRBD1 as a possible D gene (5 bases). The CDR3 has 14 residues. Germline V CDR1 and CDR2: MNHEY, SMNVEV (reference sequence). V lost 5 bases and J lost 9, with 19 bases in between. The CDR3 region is CASSRPAGLGAQYF. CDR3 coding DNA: TGTGCCAGCAGTCGACCTGCAGGGCTAGGGGCCCAGTACTTC.

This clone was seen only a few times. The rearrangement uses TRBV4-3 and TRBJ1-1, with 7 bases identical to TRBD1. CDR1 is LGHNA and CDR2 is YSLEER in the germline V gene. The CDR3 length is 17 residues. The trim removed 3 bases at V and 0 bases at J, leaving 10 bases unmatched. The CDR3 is CASSQEYNRGMNTEAFF. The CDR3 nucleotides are TGCGCCAGCAGCCAGGAATACAACAGGGGCATGAACACTGAAGCTTTCTTT.

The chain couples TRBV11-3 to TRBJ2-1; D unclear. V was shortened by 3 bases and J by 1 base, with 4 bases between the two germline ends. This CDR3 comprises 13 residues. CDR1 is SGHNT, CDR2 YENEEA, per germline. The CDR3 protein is CASSFGSYNEQFF. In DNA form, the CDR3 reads TGTGCCAGCAGCTTTGGATCCTACAATGAGCAGTTCTTC.

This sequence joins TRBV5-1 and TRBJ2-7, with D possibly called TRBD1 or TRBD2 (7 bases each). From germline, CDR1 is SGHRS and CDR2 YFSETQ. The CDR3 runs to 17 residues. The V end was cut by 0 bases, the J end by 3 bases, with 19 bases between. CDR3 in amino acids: CASSLGGGGQAYYEQYF. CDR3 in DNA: TGCGCCAGCAGCTTGGGGGGGGGTGGACAGGCCTACTACGAGCAGTACTTC.

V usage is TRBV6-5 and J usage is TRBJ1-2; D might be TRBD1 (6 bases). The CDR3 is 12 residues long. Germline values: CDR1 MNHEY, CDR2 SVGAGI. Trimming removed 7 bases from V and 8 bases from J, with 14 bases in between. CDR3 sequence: CASTDGTQGYTF. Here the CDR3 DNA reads TGTGCCAGCACCGACGGGACACAAGGCTACACCTTC.

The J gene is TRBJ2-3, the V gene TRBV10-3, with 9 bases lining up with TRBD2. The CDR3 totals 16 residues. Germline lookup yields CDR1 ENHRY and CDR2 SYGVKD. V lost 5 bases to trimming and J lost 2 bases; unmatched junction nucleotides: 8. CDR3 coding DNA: TGTGCCATCAGTCCCCTGGCTAGCGGGGCCACAGATACGCAGTATTTT. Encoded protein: CAISPLASGATDTQYF.

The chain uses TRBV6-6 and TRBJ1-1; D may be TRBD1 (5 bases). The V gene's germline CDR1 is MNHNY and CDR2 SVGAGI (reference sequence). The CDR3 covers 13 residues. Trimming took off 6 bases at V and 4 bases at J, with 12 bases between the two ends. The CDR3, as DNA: TGTGCCAGCAGCCGAGGGACGGGCACTGAAGCTTTCTTT. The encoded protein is CASSRGTGTEAFF.